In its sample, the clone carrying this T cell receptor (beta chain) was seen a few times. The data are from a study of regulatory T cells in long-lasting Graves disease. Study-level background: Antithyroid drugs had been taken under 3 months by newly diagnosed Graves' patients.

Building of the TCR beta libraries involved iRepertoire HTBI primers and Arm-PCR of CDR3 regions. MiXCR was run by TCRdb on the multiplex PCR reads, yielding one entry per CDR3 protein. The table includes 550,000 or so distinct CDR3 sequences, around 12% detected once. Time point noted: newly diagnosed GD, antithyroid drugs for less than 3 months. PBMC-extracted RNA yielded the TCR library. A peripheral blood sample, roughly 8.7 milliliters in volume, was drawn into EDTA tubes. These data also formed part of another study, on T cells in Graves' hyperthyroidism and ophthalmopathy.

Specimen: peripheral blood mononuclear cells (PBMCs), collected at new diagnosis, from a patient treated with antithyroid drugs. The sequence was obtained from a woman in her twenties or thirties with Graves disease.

The chain's CDR3 is CASSQGGTSGYEQYF. The CDR3 nucleotides read TGTGCCAGCAGCCAGGGGGGGACTAGCGGCTACGAGCAGTACTTC. The rearrangement uses TRBV3-1 and TRBJ2-7; TRBD2 matches at 11 bases. Germline values: CDR1 LGHDT, CDR2 YNNKEL (reference sequence). The CDR3 extends over 15 amino acids. J lost 3 bases, V lost 3 bases, and 4 bases had no gene match.